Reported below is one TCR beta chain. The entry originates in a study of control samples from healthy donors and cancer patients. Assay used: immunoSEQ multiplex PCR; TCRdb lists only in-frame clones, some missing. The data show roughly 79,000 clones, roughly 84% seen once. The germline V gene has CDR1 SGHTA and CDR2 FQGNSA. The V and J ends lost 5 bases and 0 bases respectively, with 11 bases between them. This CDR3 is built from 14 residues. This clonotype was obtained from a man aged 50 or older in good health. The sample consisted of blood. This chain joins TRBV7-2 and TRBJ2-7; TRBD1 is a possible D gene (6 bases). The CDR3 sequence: CASSADRFSYEQYF. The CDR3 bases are TGTGCCAGCAGCGCGGACAGATTCTCCTACGAGCAGTACTTC.